This TCR beta chain came from a study of OX40 agonist ivuxolimab in advanced cancers. Overall study context: Checkpoint inhibitors had been given previously to 35% to 50% of patients.

In this sample, this clone turned up once. Using immunoSEQ multiplex PCR, the repertoire was profiled, and TCRdb retains in-frame clones only, with some absent. Of fewer than 15,000 clones in the sample, about 73% were seen once. After removal of 10 bases from V and 6 bases from J, the junction contained 4 bases not matched to a gene. The CDR3 extends over 13 amino acids. CDR1 and CDR2 from the germline V gene are SNHLY and FYNNEI. Sample: CD4+ or CD8+ T cells sorted from blood, taken in a trial of the OX40 agonist ivuxolimab. The V and J genes are TRBV2 and TRBJ1-6; 9 bases map to TRBD1. The receptor was derived from an adult with an advanced solid tumor such as melanoma, head and neck, liver or kidney cancer. CDR3 in amino acids: CATRQGGNSPLHF. The CDR3, as DNA: TGTGCCACCCGACAGGGGGGTAATTCACCCCTCCACTTT.